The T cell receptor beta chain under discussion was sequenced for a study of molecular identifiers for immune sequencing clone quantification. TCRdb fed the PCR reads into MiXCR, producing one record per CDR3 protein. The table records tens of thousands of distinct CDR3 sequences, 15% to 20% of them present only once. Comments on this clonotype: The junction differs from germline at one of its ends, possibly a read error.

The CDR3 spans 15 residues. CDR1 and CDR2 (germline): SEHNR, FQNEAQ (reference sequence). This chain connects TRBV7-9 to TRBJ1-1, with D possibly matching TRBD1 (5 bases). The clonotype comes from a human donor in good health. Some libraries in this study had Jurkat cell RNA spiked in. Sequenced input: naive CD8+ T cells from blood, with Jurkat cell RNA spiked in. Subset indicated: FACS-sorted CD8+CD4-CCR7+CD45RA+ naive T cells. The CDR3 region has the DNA TGTGCCGGCAGCTTAGAGTCAGGGCTAAACACTGAAGCTTTCTTT. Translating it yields CAGSLESGLNTEAFF. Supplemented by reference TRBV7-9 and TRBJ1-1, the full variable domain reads DTGVSQNPRHKITKRGQNVTFRCDPISEHNRLYWYRQTLGQGPEFLTYFQNEAQLEKSRLLSDRFSAERPKGSFSTLEIQRTEQGDSAMYLCAGSLESGLNTEAFFGQGTRLTVV.